The T cell receptor beta chain under discussion was sequenced for a study of cytomegalovirus exposure and HLA in healthy donors. Regarding the study as a whole: Cytomegalovirus association was listed for about 170 TCR beta chains. Previous analysis showed most TCR beta V segments were productive about 90% or about 30% of the time.

Remarks on this clone: Its antigen is not known.

Researchers ran the PCR with 60 Vbeta and 13 Jbeta primers. Assay used: immunoSEQ multiplex PCR; TCRdb lists only in-frame clones, some missing. This sample carries more than 70,000 clones, with 1.3% to 1.5% going to the ten biggest clones. The sequence was obtained from a woman in her sixties or seventies in good health and CMV-seronegative. The specimen sequenced was PBMCs.

This CDR3 is CASSPNGEVYEQYF. CDR3 nucleotides: TGTGCCAGCAGTCCGAACGGGGAGGTCTACGAGCAGTACTTC. The gene calls are TRBV28 and TRBJ2-7, with TRBD2 as a possible D gene (6 bases). Germline V gives CDR1 MDHEN, CDR2 SYDVKM. Trimming removed 5 bases from V and 3 bases from J, with 14 bases in between. This CDR3 region has 14 residues.